These 2 T cell receptor beta chains were all obtained from the same sample, sequenced in a study of PD-L1 blockade in urothelial cancer. Assay used: immunoSEQ multiplex PCR; TCRdb lists only in-frame clones, some missing. The sample carries just under 40,000 clones, roughly 90% recorded once. Sequenced here: PBMCs, sampled around atezolizumab (anti-PD-L1) treatment. These receptors came from a man in his 60s with urothelial cancer.

The chain is built from TRBV4-1 and TRBJ1-5; possible D gene TRBD1, 6 bases. V was clipped by 1 base and J by 7 bases, with 29 bases between them. Per the germline V gene, CDR1 is MGHRA and CDR2 is YSYEKL. The CDR3 has 20 amino acids. The CDR3 loop reads CASSQVGSGDTGFSIQPQHF. CDR3 DNA sequence: TGCGCCAGCAGCCAAGTTGGGTCAGGGGACACGGGGTTTTCGATCCAGCCCCAGCATTTT.

This clone showed up just a few times. This chain links TRBV11-3 with TRBJ2-7; 9 bases are shared with TRBD1. Trimming took 4 bases from V and 6 from J; bases not matched to a gene: 7. Germline V gene sequence: CDR1 SGHNT, CDR2 YENEEA. The CDR3 covers 14 residues. The CDR3, as DNA: TGTGCCAGCAGCTCCCGGGACAGGGTGGGCGAGCAGTACTTC. This sequence encodes CASSSRDRVGEQYF.